The sequence of this T cell receptor (beta chain) was determined in a study of cytomegalovirus exposure and HLA in healthy donors. CDR3 length: 14 amino acids. CDR1 SGHRS and CDR2 YFSETQ come from the germline V gene. V lost 3 bases to trimming and J lost 8 bases, with 17 bases between them. This clone was seen a handful of times. The PCR ran on 60 Vbeta and 13 Jbeta primers. Sequencing used immunoSEQ multiplex PCR; TCRdb keeps in-frame clones, though not all of them. Altogether about 160,000 clones are present, 84% being singletons, with the ten largest covering 1%. The V and J genes are TRBV5-1 and TRBJ1-2; D remains unclear. This receptor was identified in a man aged 30 to 45 in good health and CMV-seronegative. The sequencing input was PBMCs. The CDR3, as DNA: TGCGCCAGCAGCTCCCGGGGAGGTCAGGAAGGCTACACCTTC. This gives the protein CASSSRGGQEGYTF. The full variable domain, its missing parts supplied by reference TRBV5-1 and TRBJ1-2, is KAGVTQTPRYLIKTRGQQVTLSCSPISGHRSVSWYQQTPGQGLQFLFEYFSETQRNKGNFPGRFSGRQFSNSRSEMNVSTLELGDSALYLCASSSRGGQEGYTFGSGTRLTVV.